The 8 T cell receptor beta chains presented below share a single source sample, sequenced in a study of shared clonotypes between healthy human individuals. Clones were sequenced by immunoSEQ multiplex PCR, and TCRdb holds only the in-frame ones, with some missing. The table records 950,000 to 1,200,000 clones, 70% to 85% of them present only once. The sequencing sample was made of memory CD4+ T cells from PBMCs. Subset meaning: CD45RA-negative fraction. All receptors come from a man aged 18 to 30 in good health. Some clones in this sample may be carry-over from other donors' samples.

The chain joins TRBV18 to TRBJ1-2; D remains unclear. Germline values: CDR1 KGHSH, CDR2 LQKENI. Trimming removed 3 bases from V and 6 bases from J, with 11 bases in between. The CDR3 length is 13 residues. The CDR3 spells CASSPDAADGYTF. The CDR3 DNA sequence: TGTGCCAGCTCACCGGACGCAGCGGATGGCTACACCTTC. Together with reference TRBV18 and TRBJ1-2, the CDR3 gives the full variable domain: NAGVMQNPRHLVRRRGQEARLRCSPMKGHSHVYWYRQLPEEGLKFMVYLQKENIIDESGMPKERFSAEFPKEGPSILRIQQVVRGDSAAYFCASSPDAADGYTFGSGTRLTVV.

About this clone: Germline and junction disagree at one end, which may indicate a read error. The rearrangement links TRBV18 to TRBJ2-6; TRBD1 might be the D (6 bases). This CDR3 region has 14 residues. CDR1 is KGHSH, CDR2 LQKENI, per germline. The CDR3 loop reads CASSSPDSPNVLTF. The CDR3 coding sequence is TGTGCCAGCTCATCACCGGACAGCCCCAACGTCCTGACTTTC.

The chain is built from TRBV6-4 and TRBJ1-2, with 9 positions matching TRBD1. Per the germline V gene, CDR1 is MRHNA and CDR2 is SNTAGT. V lost 6 bases and J lost 1; bases outside the gene matches: 6. The CDR3 runs 15 residues. The DNA for the CDR3 is TGTGCCAGCAGGCCGGGACAGGGTTATAACTATGGCTACACCTTC. It translates to CASRPGQGYNYGYTF.

This clone was recorded a few times. This rearrangement joins TRBV7-9 to TRBJ1-1; 9 bases fit TRBD1. J gave up 1 base and V 5 bases, and 5 bases lay outside the gene matches. The CDR3 extends over 15 amino acids. CDR1 SEHNR and CDR2 FQNEAQ come from the germline V gene (reference sequence). DNA of the CDR3: TGTGCCAGCAGCATACGGGACAGGGAGAACACTGAAGCTTTCTTT. Amino acid sequence: CASSIRDRENTEAFF.

V and J are TRBV2 and TRBJ1-3; 8 bases agree with TRBD1. The CDR3 length is 13 residues. J lost 0 bases, V lost 11 bases, and 3 bases had no gene match. CDR1 is SNHLY and CDR2 is FYNNEI in the germline V gene. DNA of the CDR3: TGTGCCGGACAGGGAGACTCTGGAAACACCATATATTTT. Translated, it gives CAGQGDSGNTIYF.

In this sample, this clone turned up once. This chain connects TRBV7-3 to TRBJ2-7; D remains unclear. Germline V gene data show CDR1 as SGHTA and CDR2 as FQGTGA. Trimming stripped 2 bases from V and 2 bases from J, with 10 bases between. The CDR3 spans 14 residues. Written as DNA, the CDR3 is TGTGCCAGCAGCTTATACGGGTCCCCCTACGAGCAGTACTTC. It is translated as CASSLYGSPYEQYF.

The gene calls are TRBV2 and TRBJ2-1, with a tentative D call TRBD1 (5 bases). The CDR3 totals 13 residues. V lost 6 bases, J lost 12 bases, and 18 bases lay in between. Germline V CDR1 and CDR2: SNHLY, FYNNEI. The CDR3 region is CASRCFGCQGQFF. Here the CDR3 DNA reads TGTGCCAGCAGATGTTTTGGTTGTCAGGGGCAGTTCTTC. Based on the CDR3 plus reference TRBV2 and TRBJ2-1, the full variable domain is EPEVTQTPSHQVTQMGQEVILRCVPISNHLYFYWYRQILGQKVEFLVSFYNNEISEKSEIFDDQFSVERPDGSNFTLKIRSTKLEDSAMYFCASRCFGCQGQFFGPGTRLTVL.

The chain uses TRBV5-1 and TRBJ2-1, with 14 nucleotides matching TRBD2. The CDR3 extends over 17 amino acids. In germline, CDR1 is SGHRS, CDR2 YFSETQ. V lost 4 bases and J lost 5; bases outside the gene matches: 8. The CDR3 nucleotides are TGCGCCAGCAGCGTGACTAGCGGGAGGGAAACAAACAATGAGCAGTTCTTC. Translation gives CASSVTSGRETNNEQFF.